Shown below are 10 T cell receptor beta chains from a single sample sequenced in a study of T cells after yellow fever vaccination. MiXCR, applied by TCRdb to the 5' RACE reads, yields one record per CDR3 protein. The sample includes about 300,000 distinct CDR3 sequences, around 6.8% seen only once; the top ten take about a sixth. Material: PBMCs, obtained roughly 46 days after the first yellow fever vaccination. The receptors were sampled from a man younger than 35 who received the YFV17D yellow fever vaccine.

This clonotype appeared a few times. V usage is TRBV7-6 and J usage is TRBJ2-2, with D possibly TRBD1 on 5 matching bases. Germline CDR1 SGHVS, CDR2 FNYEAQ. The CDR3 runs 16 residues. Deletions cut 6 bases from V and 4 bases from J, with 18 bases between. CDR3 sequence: CASRGQGASGTGELFF. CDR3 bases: TGTGCCAGCAGGGGCCAAGGGGCTTCCGGCACCGGGGAGCTGTTTTTT.

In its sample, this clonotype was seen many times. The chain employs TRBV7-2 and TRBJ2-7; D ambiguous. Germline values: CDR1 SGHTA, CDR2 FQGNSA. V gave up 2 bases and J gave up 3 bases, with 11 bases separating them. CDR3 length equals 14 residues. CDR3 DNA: TGTGCCAGCAGCTTACAAGGGCATGGCTACGAGCAGTACGTC. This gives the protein CASSLQGHGYEQYV.

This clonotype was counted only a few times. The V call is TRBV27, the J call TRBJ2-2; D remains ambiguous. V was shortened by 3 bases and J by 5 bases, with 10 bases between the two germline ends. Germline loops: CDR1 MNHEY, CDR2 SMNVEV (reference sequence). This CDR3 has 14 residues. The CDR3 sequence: CASSLASTTGELFF. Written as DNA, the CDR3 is TGTGCCAGCAGTTTGGCGTCCACTACCGGGGAGCTGTTTTTT.

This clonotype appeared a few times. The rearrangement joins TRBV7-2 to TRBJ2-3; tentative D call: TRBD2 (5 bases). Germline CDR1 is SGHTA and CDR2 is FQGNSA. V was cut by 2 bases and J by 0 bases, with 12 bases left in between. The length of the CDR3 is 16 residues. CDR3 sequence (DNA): TGTGCCAGCAGCTTATTCGGGGTCTCTAGCACAGATACGCAGTATTTT. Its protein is CASSLFGVSSTDTQYF.

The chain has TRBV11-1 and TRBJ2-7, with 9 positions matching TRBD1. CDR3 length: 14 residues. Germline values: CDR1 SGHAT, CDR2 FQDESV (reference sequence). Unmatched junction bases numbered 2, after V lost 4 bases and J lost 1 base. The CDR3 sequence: CASSSQGASYEQYF. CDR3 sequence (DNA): TGTGCCAGCAGCTCACAGGGGGCTTCCTACGAGCAGTACTTC. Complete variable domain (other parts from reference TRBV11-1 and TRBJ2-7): EAEVAQSPRYKITEKSQAVAFWCDPISGHATLYWYRQILGQGPELLVQFQDESVVDDSQLPKDRFSAERLKGVDSTLKIQPAELGDSAMYLCASSSQGASYEQYFGPGTRLTVT.

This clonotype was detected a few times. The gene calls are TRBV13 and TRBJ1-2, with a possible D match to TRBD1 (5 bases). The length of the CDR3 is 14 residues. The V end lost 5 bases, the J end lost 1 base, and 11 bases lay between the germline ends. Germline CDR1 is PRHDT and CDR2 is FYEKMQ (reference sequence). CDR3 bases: TGTGCCAGCAGCCCAGGGCTCGTTAACTATGGCTACACCTTC. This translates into CASSPGLVNYGYTF.

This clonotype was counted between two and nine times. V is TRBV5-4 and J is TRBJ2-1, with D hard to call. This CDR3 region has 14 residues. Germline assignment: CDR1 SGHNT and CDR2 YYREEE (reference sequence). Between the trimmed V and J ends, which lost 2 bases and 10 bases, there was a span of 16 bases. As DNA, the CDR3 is TGTGCCAGCAGCTTATACATAGCAAACGGGGAGCAGTTCTTC. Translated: CASSLYIANGEQFF.

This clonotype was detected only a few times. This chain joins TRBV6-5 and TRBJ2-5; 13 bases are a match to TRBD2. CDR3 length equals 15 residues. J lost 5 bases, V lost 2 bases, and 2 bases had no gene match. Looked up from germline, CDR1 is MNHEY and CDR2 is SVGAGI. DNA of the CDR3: TGTGCCAGCAGTTACGGACTAGCGGGGGTGGAGACCCAGTACTTC. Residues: CASSYGLAGVETQYF.

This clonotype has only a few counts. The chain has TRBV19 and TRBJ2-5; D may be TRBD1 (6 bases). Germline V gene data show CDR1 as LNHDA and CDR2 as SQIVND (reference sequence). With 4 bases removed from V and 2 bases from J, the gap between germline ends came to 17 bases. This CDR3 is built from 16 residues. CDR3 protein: CASSKRQGRLQETQYF. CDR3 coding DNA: TGTGCCAGTAGTAAGAGGCAGGGGCGGCTTCAAGAGACCCAGTACTTC. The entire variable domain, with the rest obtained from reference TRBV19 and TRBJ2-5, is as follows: DGGITQSPKYLFRKEGQNVTLSCEQNLNHDAMYWYRQDPGQGLRLIYYSQIVNDFQKGDIAEGYSVSREKKESFPLTVTSAQKNPTAFYLCASSKRQGRLQETQYFGPGTRLLVL.

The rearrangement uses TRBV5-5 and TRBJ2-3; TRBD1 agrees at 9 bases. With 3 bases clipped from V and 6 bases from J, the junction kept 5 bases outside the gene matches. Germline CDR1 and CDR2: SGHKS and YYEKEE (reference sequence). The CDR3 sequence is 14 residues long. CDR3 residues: CASSYGQGLDTQYF. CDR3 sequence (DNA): TGTGCCAGCAGCTATGGACAGGGGTTGGATACGCAGTATTTT.